This T cell receptor beta chain came from a study of naive and memory T cell subsets. Study-wide results and caveats: Potentially, T cell activation and differentiation skew this RNA-based measurement.

Treatment given: skin biopsy from PPD injection site in Mantoux-positive individual. TCR cDNA received a 3' ligated oligonucleotide that carried a UMI. Individuals with a positive Mantoux test gave biopsies from PPD-injected skin. CDR1 is SGHDT, CDR2 YYEEEE, per germline. The CDR3 spans 14 residues. V lost 1 base and J 0 bases, leaving 8 bases between the germline ends. Amplification of ligated cDNA took four PCR rounds with SP2 and nested alpha and beta constant primers. TCRdb re-called the UMI-ligation and nested PCR reads with MiXCR, one entry per CDR3 protein. The sample shows around 37,000 distinct CDR3 sequences, about 10% of them seen only once. Turning to this clonotype: Its cognate antigen is unknown.

Sequencing used skin, obtained from a tuberculin skin test site. V usage is TRBV5-6 and J usage is TRBJ2-7; D gene uncertain. The TCR comes from an adult in good health. The DNA of the CDR3 is TGTGCCAGCAGCTTGTTGGGCAGCTCCTACGAGCAGTACTTC. It specifies CASSLLGSSYEQYF.